Each of the 18 T cell receptor beta chains below was sequenced from the same sample in a study of radiotherapy plus CTLA-4 blockade in lung cancer. The data were produced by immunoSEQ multiplex PCR, yet TCRdb's version contains in-frame clones alone and is incomplete. The data show about 49,000 clones, roughly 76% seen once. The sequencing used peripheral blood, collected from a patient treated with radiotherapy plus ipilimumab. These receptors were taken from a human donor with non-small cell lung cancer who had stable disease on radiotherapy plus ipilimumab.

V gene TRBV10-3 combines with J gene TRBJ2-2, with no clear D. Germline V gives CDR1 ENHRY, CDR2 SYGVKD. The CDR3 contains 14 residues. V gave up 2 bases and J gave up 1 base, with 5 bases separating them. The CDR3 DNA follows: TGTGCCATCAGTGAGAACAGGAACACCGGGGAGCTGTTTTTT. Amino acids: CAISENRNTGELFF.

In DNA form, the CDR3 reads TGCGCCAGCAGCTTGGTCCCCCCCCAAGAGACCCAGTACTTC. It codes for CASSLVPPQETQYF. This chain uses TRBV5-1 with TRBJ2-5; D is unclear. Trimming cost V 0 bases and J 1 base, with 7 bases left between them. The CDR3 contains 14 residues. Germline-derived CDR1 and CDR2 are SGHRS and YFSETQ.

This chain uses TRBV7-2 with TRBJ2-7; 8 bases align to TRBD2. V lost 6 bases and J lost 2; bases outside the gene matches: 6. Germline CDR1 is SGHTA and CDR2 is FQGNSA. This CDR3 is 14 amino acids long. DNA for the CDR3: TGTGCCAGCAGGGCCACGGGGGGGCCCTACGAGCAGTACTTC. Protein: CASRATGGPYEQYF.

V usage is TRBV6-5 and J usage is TRBJ2-3; D unclear. The CDR3 sequence is 13 residues long. Germline values: CDR1 MNHEY, CDR2 SVGAGI. Deletions cut 7 bases from V and 0 bases from J, with 8 bases between. The CDR3 reads CASNPASTDTQYF. In DNA, the CDR3 is TGTGCCAGCAACCCCGCTAGCACAGATACGCAGTATTTT.

The CDR3 loop reads CASSSGLAGRETQYF. CDR3 bases: TGTGCCAGCAGCTCGGGACTAGCGGGGAGAGAGACCCAGTACTTC. This sequence joins TRBV7-7 and TRBJ2-5; the match to TRBD2 covers 13 bases. The CDR3 runs to 15 residues. From germline, CDR1 is SSHAT and CDR2 FNYEAQ (reference sequence). The junction had 3 bases not matched to a gene; V was cut back by 4 bases and J by 4 bases.

The chain combines TRBV4-3 with TRBJ1-2; D uncertain. The CDR3 extends over 16 amino acids. V dropped 0 bases and J dropped 8 bases, with 19 bases sitting between them. Germline-derived CDR1 and CDR2 are LGHNA and YSLEER. Written as DNA, the CDR3 is TGCGCCAGCAGCCAAGATTATGGATCCGCCTCCCGGGGCTACACCTTC. This encodes CASSQDYGSASRGYTF.

The chain links TRBV6-5 to TRBJ1-1; D gene uncertain. The CDR3 runs 14 residues. Between the trimmed V and J ends, which lost 6 bases and 4 bases, there was a span of 15 bases. Germline CDR1 is MNHEY and CDR2 is SVGAGI. The CDR3 spells CASSRRAGSTEAFF. CDR3 bases: TGTGCCAGCAGCCGCCGGGCAGGCTCCACTGAAGCTTTCTTT.

This rearrangement joins TRBV18 to TRBJ1-2; D is uncertain. V shed 2 bases and J shed 3 bases, with 1 base lying between them. The V gene's germline CDR1 is KGHSH and CDR2 LQKENI. This CDR3 contains 11 residues. The CDR3 DNA reads as TGTGCCAGCTCACCAGACTATGGCTACACCTTC. It yields the protein CASSPDYGYTF.

CDR3 in amino acids: CASIQYGRNYGYTF. The CDR3 DNA is TGTGCCAGTATCCAGTACGGGCGTAACTATGGCTACACCTTC. V is TRBV7-2 and J is TRBJ1-2; D is uncertain. V was trimmed by 9 bases and J by 1 base, leaving 15 bases between them. The CDR3 has 14 residues. Looked up from germline, CDR1 is SGHTA and CDR2 is FQGNSA. The full variable domain, with the rest looked up from reference TRBV7-2 and TRBJ1-2, is GAGVSQSPSNKVTEKGKDVELRCDPISGHTALYWYRQSLGQGLEFLIYFQGNSAPDKSGLPSDRFSAERTGGSVSTLTIQRTQQEDSAVYLCASIQYGRNYGYTFGSGTRLTVV.

This clone has just a few counts. The gene calls are TRBV10-3 and TRBJ1-2, with 10 bases that match TRBD1. Looked up from germline, CDR1 is ENHRY and CDR2 is SYGVKD. The ends lost 4 bases at V and 3 bases at J; junction bases unmatched: 14. The CDR3 has 18 amino acids. The CDR3 nucleotides read TGTGCCATCAGTGCACTAAGTATGACAGGGGGCAGAGACTATGGCTACACCTTC. Translation gives CAISALSMTGGRDYGYTF.

This rearrangement joins TRBV7-3 to TRBJ1-1; D is unresolved. Germline CDR1 SGHTA, CDR2 FQGTGA. V lost 6 bases, J lost 7 bases, and 15 bases lay in between. The CDR3 extends over 13 amino acids. The CDR3 sequence: CASSRRVDSEAFF. The CDR3 DNA reads as TGTGCCAGCAGTCGACGAGTTGATAGTGAAGCTTTCTTT.

V usage is TRBV4-3 and J usage is TRBJ1-1, with no clear D. Germline CDR1 and CDR2: LGHNA and YSLEER. This CDR3 is built from 13 residues. V gave up 4 bases and J gave up 8 bases, with 14 bases separating them. The CDR3 sequence is CASSPPSSQEAFF. CDR3 nucleotides: TGCGCCAGCAGCCCTCCATCGTCCCAAGAAGCTTTCTTT.

This clone appeared once. The rearrangement joins TRBV5-4 to TRBJ1-4, with 12 bases aligning to TRBD1. The trim removed 5 bases at V and 8 bases at J, leaving 4 bases unmatched. CDR1 and CDR2 from the germline V gene are SGHNT and YYREEE (reference sequence). The CDR3 extends over 14 amino acids. CDR3 in DNA: TGTGCCAGCAGTTCCGGGACAGGGGGCGAAAAACTGTTTTTT. Protein: CASSSGTGGEKLFF.

The CDR3 bases are TGTGCCAGTAGTAGCCAGGCACGGTTAGGCAATCAGCCCCAGCATTTT. Residues: CASSSQARLGNQPQHF. The chain has TRBV19 and TRBJ1-5; D gene uncertain. The CDR3 covers 16 residues. Germline V CDR1 and CDR2: LNHDA, SQIVND (reference sequence). Trimming removed 4 bases at V and 2 bases at J, with 15 bases between.

This rearrangement joins TRBV7-8 to TRBJ1-1, with 7 bases lining up with TRBD1. Unmatched junction bases numbered 5, after V lost 5 bases and J lost 2 bases. Germline CDR1 reads SGHVS; CDR2 reads FQNEAQ. The CDR3 is 14 amino acids. For the CDR3, the DNA is TGTGCCAGCAGCCCAGGGGGTAGTAACACTGAAGCTTTCTTT. Protein: CASSPGGSNTEAFF.

This chain connects TRBV19 to TRBJ2-5; no reliable D call. The CDR3 extends over 13 amino acids. Trimming stripped 7 bases from V and 4 bases from J, with 13 bases between. The germline V gene has CDR1 LNHDA and CDR2 SQIVND (reference sequence). In DNA form, the CDR3 reads TGTGCCAGTATGGGGTTTACCGGAGAGACCCAGTACTTC. Translated: CASMGFTGETQYF. The whole variable domain, remainder taken from reference TRBV19 and TRBJ2-5, is DGGITQSPKYLFRKEGQNVTLSCEQNLNHDAMYWYRQDPGQGLRLIYYSQIVNDFQKGDIAEGYSVSREKKESFPLTVTSAQKNPTAFYLCASMGFTGETQYFGPGTRLLVL.

J is TRBJ1-1 and V is TRBV5-4, with D possibly matching TRBD1 (5 bases). The germline V gene has CDR1 SGHNT and CDR2 YYREEE (reference sequence). The ends were cut back, 6 bases at V and 1 base at J, with 19 bases in the middle. The CDR3 is made up of 16 amino acids. The CDR3 spells CASIPGGVPTNTEAFF. As DNA, the CDR3 is TGTGCCAGCATCCCAGGAGGGGTCCCTACGAACACTGAAGCTTTCTTT.

As regards this clone: The identical CDR3 is also encoded by other nucleotide sequences in the sample. The V and J genes are TRBV10-3 and TRBJ2-5; 7 bases are a match to TRBD1. CDR3 length equals 12 residues. From germline, CDR1 is ENHRY and CDR2 SYGVKD. V lost 10 bases, J lost 2 bases, and 4 bases stayed unmatched. CDR3 protein: CASRDRQETQYF. For the CDR3, the DNA is TGTGCCAGCCGGGACAGACAAGAGACCCAGTACTTC.